The T cell receptor beta chain described here comes from a study of siplizumab effects on memory and regulatory T cells. General study results and limits: Alloreactive clones mapping to unstimulated subsets formed only a minor fraction.

V lost 0 bases and J 8 bases, leaving 2 bases between the germline ends. CDR3 length: 11 amino acids. Germline CDR1 and CDR2: MNHNY and SVGAGI (reference sequence). Of note for this clone: Its antigen is as yet unknown.

Assay: immunoSEQ multiplex PCR; the TCRdb copy retains only in-frame clones and omits some. The sample carries about 82,000 clones, approximately 90% recorded once. The sequence was obtained from a human donor in good health. The material sequenced was Tregs sorted from blood. The chain combines TRBV6-6 with TRBJ2-1; D unclear. CDR3 DNA sequence: TGTGCCAGCAGTTACTCTCATGAGCAGTTCTTC. This translates into CASSYSHEQFF.